The 21 T cell receptor beta chains below all came from one sample that was sequenced in a study of regulatory T cells in long-lasting Graves disease. For TCR beta, libraries came from iRepertoire HTBI primers and Arm-PCR of CDR3 regions. TCRdb re-called the multiplex PCR reads with MiXCR, one entry per CDR3 protein. The table has approximately 470,000 distinct CDR3 sequences, 15% to 20% seen once. Time point described: newly diagnosed GD, antithyroid drugs for less than 3 months. PBMC RNA was the source of the TCR library. These records were also assigned to another study, of T cells in Graves' hyperthyroidism and ophthalmopathy.

Specimen: peripheral blood mononuclear cells (PBMCs), collected at new diagnosis, from a patient treated with antithyroid drugs. These receptors were collected from a man in his forties with Graves disease.

This clonotype was seen many times. V and J are TRBV20-1 and TRBJ1-2; 9 bases agree with TRBD1. From germline, CDR1 is DFQATT and CDR2 SNEGSKA (reference sequence). The CDR3 runs 12 residues. The junction had 6 bases not matched to a gene; V was cut back by 5 bases and J by 8 bases. The CDR3 DNA is TGCAGTGCTCAGAACAGGGGGCGCGGCTACACCTTC. It translates to CSAQNRGRGYTF.

The J gene is TRBJ1-5, the V gene TRBV12-5, with D hard to call. Trimming shortened V by 0 bases and J by 6 bases, and 6 bases separated the two germline ends. Per the germline V gene, CDR1 is LGHNT and CDR2 is FRNRAP. This CDR3 has 13 residues. The DNA for the CDR3 is TGTGCTAGTGGTTTGGTACCTGTTCAGCCCCAGCATTTT. It codes for CASGLVPVQPQHF.

This clonotype was counted ten times or more. This chain joins TRBV2 and TRBJ2-7; 10 bases fit TRBD1. CDR1 is SNHLY, CDR2 FYNNEI, per germline. The CDR3 has 15 amino acids. The junction had 6 bases not matched to a gene; V was cut back by 5 bases and J by 2 bases. The CDR3 is CASSQTGGETYEQYF. The CDR3 nucleotides read TGTGCCAGCAGTCAGACAGGGGGCGAAACCTACGAGCAGTACTTC.

The chain combines TRBV6-2 or TRBV6-3 with TRBJ2-2; 9 nucleotides align to TRBD1. The V and J ends lost 4 bases and 6 bases, in that order; junction bases with no gene match: 15. The CDR3 extends over 18 amino acids. Germline assignment: CDR1 MNHEY and CDR2 SVGEGT. The chain's CDR3 is CASSLDRGSVGEAGELFF. CDR3 sequence (DNA): TGTGCCAGCAGTTTGGACAGGGGATCGGTTGGAGAGGCCGGGGAGCTGTTTTTT.

The table lists this clonotype with many counts. V usage is TRBV11-2 and J usage is TRBJ2-2; D is ambiguous. V was shortened by 4 bases and J by 4 bases, with 16 bases between the two germline ends. There are 16 residues in the CDR3. Germline-derived CDR1 and CDR2 are SGHAT and FQNNGV. This chain's CDR3 is CASSYRRATATGELFF. The CDR3 DNA sequence: TGTGCCAGCAGCTACCGCCGGGCCACTGCCACCGGGGAGCTGTTTTTT.

This clonotype has a handful of counts. The chain employs TRBV11-3 and TRBJ2-1, with TRBD2 identical over 8 bases. Germline trimming cut 1 base from V and 4 bases from J; bases unmatched to any gene: 3. The CDR3 has 15 residues. CDR1 SGHNT and CDR2 YENEEA come from the germline V gene. The CDR3: CASSLVIAGYNEQFF. CDR3 coding DNA: TGTGCCAGCAGCTTAGTGATAGCGGGGTACAATGAGCAGTTCTTC.

The table lists this clonotype with many counts. The chain is built from TRBV3-1 and TRBJ2-7; D gene ambiguous. CDR3 length: 14 residues. V was clipped by 4 bases and J by 2 bases, with 12 bases between them. From germline, CDR1 is LGHDT and CDR2 YNNKEL (reference sequence). In DNA form, the CDR3 reads TGTGCCAGCAGCCGTTGGACCGAACCCTACGAGCAGTACTTC. Protein product: CASSRWTEPYEQYF.

This clonotype was seen many times. The gene calls are TRBV20-1 and TRBJ2-7, with D perhaps TRBD2 (6 bases). V shed 1 base and J shed 2 bases, with 9 bases lying between them. The CDR3 extends over 13 amino acids. Germline V lookup: CDR1 DFQATT, CDR2 SNEGSKA (reference sequence). The chain's CDR3 is CSARVPGAYEQYF. DNA of the CDR3: TGCAGTGCTAGAGTACCGGGGGCCTACGAGCAGTACTTC.

This clonotype was seen many times. This chain uses TRBV24-1 with TRBJ2-1, with D unresolved. Germline V gene sequence: CDR1 KGHDR, CDR2 SFDVKD. The CDR3 runs 11 residues. Trimming took 0 bases from V and 7 from J, leaving 0 bases between them. In nucleotides, the CDR3 is TGTGCCACCAGTGATTTGAATGAGCAGTTCTTC. Protein sequence: CATSDLNEQFF.

This clonotype appeared many times. V and J are TRBV18 and TRBJ2-1; D is uncertain. CDR1 KGHSH and CDR2 LQKENI come from the germline V gene. Trimming removed 6 bases from V and 4 bases from J, with 19 bases in between. The CDR3 consists of 16 residues. CDR3 sequence: CASSPRRGYRYNEQFF. In DNA form, the CDR3 reads TGTGCCAGCTCCCCAAGGCGCGGATATCGGTACAATGAGCAGTTCTTC. Combining the CDR3 with reference TRBV18 and TRBJ2-1 gives the whole variable domain NAGVMQNPRHLVRRRGQEARLRCSPMKGHSHVYWYRQLPEEGLKFMVYLQKENIIDESGMPKERFSAEFPKEGPSILRIQQVVRGDSAAYFCASSPRRGYRYNEQFFGPGTRLTVL.

About this clonotype itself: Since a much larger clone is just one base distant, this may be a read error. This sequence joins TRBV28 and TRBJ2-3; TRBD1 matches 9 bases. The end of the DNA fits TRBJ2-5 better, so the J call may be wrong. The CDR3 is 14 amino acids. Looked up from germline, CDR1 is MDHEN and CDR2 is SYDVKM. CDR3 DNA: TGTGCCAGCACCCGGACAGGGGATGTGAAGGCCCAGTACTTC. As protein: CASTRTGDVKAQYF.

With respect to this clonotype: This may be a read error, as it is one base from a much larger clone. The V call is TRBV6-5, the J call TRBJ2-4; 8 bases fit TRBD2. CDR1 is MNHEY, CDR2 SVGAGI, per germline. The junction had 18 bases not matched to a gene; V was cut back by 4 bases and J by 13 bases. This CDR3 contains 16 residues. The CDR3 is CASSSTGSGRWEEQYF. In DNA, the CDR3 is TGTGCCAGCAGTTCCACCGGGAGCGGGAGATGGGAGGAGCAGTACTTC.

The count of this clonotype is one. The J gene is TRBJ1-4, the V gene TRBV12-3 or TRBV12-4; D might be TRBD1 (6 bases). Trimming shortened V by 5 bases and J by 4 bases, and 11 bases separated the two germline ends. This CDR3 comprises 14 residues. The DNA for the CDR3 is TGTGCCAGCAGTGCGGGGGCCGTTAATGAAAAACTGTTTTTT. Its translation is CASSAGAVNEKLFF.

This clonotype was found a few times. The CDR3 region has the DNA TGTGCCAGTAGGGATACTGGGGAGCAGTACTTC. This codes for CASRDTGEQYF. V gene TRBV19 combines with J gene TRBJ2-7, with D uncertain. Germline assignment: CDR1 LNHDA and CDR2 SQIVND (reference sequence). Trimming pared 6 bases from V and 7 bases from J, leaving 10 bases between. The CDR3 has 11 residues.

This clonotype was counted a single time. The chain combines TRBV11-3 with TRBJ2-1; D is unresolved. CDR3 size: 19 residues. V was cut by 0 bases and J by 0 bases, with 18 bases left in between. Germline V lookup: CDR1 SGHNT, CDR2 YENEEA. For the CDR3, the DNA is TGTGCCAGCAGCTTAGAGGTTTTAATAGGCTTAAGCTCCTACAATGAGCAGTTCTTC. This translates into CASSLEVLIGLSSYNEQFF.

The rearrangement links TRBV7-8 to TRBJ1-1; TRBD1 agrees at 7 bases. CDR3 length equals 13 residues. CDR1 SGHVS and CDR2 FQNEAQ come from the germline V gene. The V gene end was trimmed by 5 bases and the J gene end by 9 bases; junction bases not matched to a gene: 9. The CDR3 DNA follows: TGTGCCAGCAGCCCGCGGGAAGGGGGCAAAGCTTTCTTT. It encodes CASSPREGGKAFF.

There are many counts of this clonotype. The rearrangement joins TRBV10-1 to TRBJ2-7, with 12 positions matching TRBD2. The J segment lost 2 bases and the V segment lost 9 bases, leaving 5 bases of the junction unmatched. Germline V gives CDR1 WNHNN, CDR2 SYGVQD (reference sequence). There are 14 residues in the CDR3. In DNA form, the CDR3 reads TGCGCCAGTTCTAGCGGGAGGGCCCCCTACGAGCAGTACTTC. As protein: CASSSGRAPYEQYF.

This clonotype was counted between two and nine times. A much larger clonotype is one base distant, so this may be a read error. The chain carries TRBV12-3 or TRBV12-4 and TRBJ2-3; D gene ambiguous. This CDR3 contains 11 residues. The V and J ends lost 4 bases and 4 bases respectively, with 3 bases between them. In nucleotides, the CDR3 is TGTGCCAGCAGTTGGGCAGATACGCAGTATTTT. It yields the protein CASSWADTQYF.

This clonotype was observed many times. At one of its ends the junction is not consistent with the germline gene, which may arise from a read error. The chain uses TRBV28 and TRBJ1-1, with a weak D call TRBD1 (6 bases). Germline values: CDR1 MDHEN, CDR2 SYDVKM. The CDR3 covers 13 residues. CDR3 in DNA: TGTGCCAGTAGTTTAACGGGGGCATCTGAAGCTTTCTTT. Amino acid sequence: CASSLTGASEAFF.

This chain uses TRBV2 with TRBJ2-6; no clear D. Germline loops: CDR1 SNHLY, CDR2 FYNNEI. V was cut by 6 bases and J by 0 bases, with 9 bases left in between. The length of the CDR3 is 15 residues. The CDR3 nucleotides read TGTGCCAGCAGCCGCGTCTTCTCTGGGGCCAACGTCCTGACTTTC. Translated, it gives CASSRVFSGANVLTF.

This clonotype appeared many times. V usage is TRBV12-3 or TRBV12-4 and J usage is TRBJ2-7; unclear D gene. V lost 5 bases, J lost 0 bases, and 8 bases lay in between. The CDR3 covers 13 residues. The CDR3 DNA follows: TGTGCCAGCAGTCAAAGGATCTCCTACGAGCAGTACTTC. Translating gives CASSQRISYEQYF.